This is a list of T cell receptor beta chains from one sample in a study of blood T cell repertoires in COVID-19. Some clones are missing from TCRdb's copy, which holds only in-frame ones; the method was immunoSEQ multiplex PCR. This sample has around 250,000 clones; around 86% occur once, and the top ten carry approximately 2.1%. Material for sequencing was PBMCs or T cells enriched from blood (not recorded which). The receptors here all came from a woman aged 45-59 years who had recovered from COVID-19. The CDR3 runs from the conserved cysteine through the conserved F or W. A D gene is named only where the DNA matches it firmly. A row's size may be missing; if present it is once, few, many or a size class.

>16|TRBJ1-2|-|-|TRBV19
TGTGCCAGTAGTCCCGGCGCCGGGGAAATTACCTATGGCTACACCTTC
CASSPGAGEITYGYTF
>13|TRBJ2-7|TRBD1|-|TRBV29-1
TGCAGCGTTGGGAGAAGACAGGGCTACGAGCAGTACTTC
CSVGRRQGYEQYF
>18|TRBJ1-2|-|-|TRBV18
TGCGCCAGCTCACCACCCACGGGACACGCCTCGAGTCCGTATGGCTACACCTTC
CASSPPTGHASSPYGYTF
>15|TRBJ1-6|-|-|TRBV7-9
TGTGCCAGCAGCTCCCGGGACTCCTATAATTCACCCCTCCACTTT
CASSSRDSYNSPLHF
>16|TRBJ2-7|TRBD2|-|TRBV6-2/TRBV6-3
TGTGCCAGCAGCTTACCGGGACTAGCGGACGCCTACGAGCAGTACTTC
CASSLPGLADAYEQYF
>16|TRBJ1-2|TRBD1|-|TRBV14
TGTGCCAGCAGCCAGGGACAGGGGGCAACTAACTATGGCTACACCTTC
CASSQGQGATNYGYTF
>14|TRBJ1-2|TRBD1|-|TRBV18
TGTGCCAGCTCGCGACGACAGGGAACGGATGGCTACACCTTC
CASSRRQGTDGYTF
>16|TRBJ2-4|TRBD2|-|TRBV28
TGTGCCAGCAGTCCCCCCCCCGGTTTGGGGGGGAACATTCAGTACTTC
CASSPPPGLGGNIQYF
>14|TRBJ2-1|-|-|TRBV30
TGTGCCTGGAGTGTACTCATCCCCCACAATGAGCAGTTCTTC
CAWSVLIPHNEQFF
>13|TRBJ1-1|-|-|TRBV19
TGTGCCAGTAGTATATCAGTGAACACTGAAGCTTTCTTT
CASSISVNTEAFF
>13|TRBJ2-5|-|-|TRBV5-6
TGTGCCAGCAACTCAGGGGCGGCGGAGACCCAGTACTTC
CASNSGAAETQYF
>14|TRBJ2-4|TRBD2|-|TRBV6-5
TGTGCCAGCAATCTGTCTAGCGGGAAAAACATTCAGTACTTC
CASNLSSGKNIQYF
>14|TRBJ2-3|TRBD1|once|TRBV14
TGTGCCAGCAGCCAAATGACAGGGACAGATACGCAGTATTTT
CASSQMTGTDTQYF
>13|TRBJ2-2|-|-|TRBV24-1
TGTGCCACCAGCTTCGACAGCACCGGGGAGCTGTTTTTT
CATSFDSTGELFF
>12|TRBJ2-7|-|-|TRBV6-2/TRBV6-3
TGTGCCAGCGGTTCTGCGGTATACGAGCAGTACTTC
CASGSAVYEQYF
>14|TRBJ1-5|-|-|TRBV7-8
TGTGCCAGCAGCTTCCAAGGGGTGGATCAGCCCCAGCATTTT
CASSFQGVDQPQHF
>18|TRBJ2-7|TRBD2|-|TRBV11-2
TGTGCCAGCAGCTTCCTTTTAACACCAGCGGGGCCCCCCTACGAGCAGTACTTC
CASSFLLTPAGPPYEQYF
>14|TRBJ2-7|-|-|TRBV28
TGTGCCAGCAGTTCCCCTGGGACACCCCGCGAGCAGTACTTC
CASSSPGTPREQYF
>11|TRBJ2-3|-|-|TRBV5-1
TGCGCCAGCAGCTCGACAGATACGCAGTATTTT
CASSSTDTQYF
>16|TRBJ2-3|TRBD1|-|TRBV5-1
TGCGCCAGCAGCTTTGGACAGGGGGCTAGCACAGATACGCAGTATTTT
CASSFGQGASTDTQYF
>17|TRBJ2-7|TRBD1|-|TRBV30
TGTGCCTGGAGTGATCCCGGGCGACAGGGGCAATCCTACGAGCAGTACTTC
CAWSDPGRQGQSYEQYF
>12|TRBJ2-7|TRBD1|-|TRBV6-5
TGTGCCAGCAGTTACAGGGGGCTCGAGCAGTACTTC
CASSYRGLEQYF
>14|TRBJ2-7|-|-|TRBV27
TGTGCCAGCAGTTTACTTGCAGGGGGGTACGAGCAGTACTTC
CASSLLAGGYEQYF
>17|TRBJ2-2|-|-|TRBV27
TGTGCCAGCACCCATGGTTGGGTGGGGCTGGGCACCGGGGAGCTGTTTTTT
CASTHGWVGLGTGELFF
>15|TRBJ2-1|-|-|TRBV7-2
TGTGCCAGCAGCTTAGACGTACTCCAATACAATGAGCAGTTCTTC
CASSLDVLQYNEQFF
>15|TRBJ1-2|TRBD1|-|TRBV6-5
TGTGCCAGCAGCACCCACGGACAGGTCCGGGGTGGCTACACCTTC
CASSTHGQVRGGYTF
>15|TRBJ2-7|TRBD1|-|TRBV2
TGTGCCAGCAGCCCATCTGGGACAGGGTTCTACGAGCAGTACTTC
CASSPSGTGFYEQYF
>14|TRBJ1-1|-|-|TRBV7-2
TGTGCCAGCAGCTACGACAGCACGAACACTGAAGCTTTCTTT
CASSYDSTNTEAFF
>16|TRBJ2-1|-|-|TRBV4-3
TGCGCCAGCAGCCAAGATTCCAGGCTATCCTACAATGAGCAGTTCTTC
CASSQDSRLSYNEQFF
>13|TRBJ2-7|-|-|TRBV7-6
TGTGCCAGCAGCTTAGTAGGGAGAGACGCGCAGTACTTC
CASSLVGRDAQYF
>17|TRBJ2-1|TRBD2|-|TRBV5-1
TGCGCCAGCAGCTTGGACGGGACTAGCGGGACCTACAATGAGCAGTTCTTC
CASSLDGTSGTYNEQFF
>14|TRBJ2-2|TRBD2|once|TRBV7-7
TGTGCTAGCAGCCAACCGGGGGGTACCGGGGAGCTGTTTTTT
CASSQPGGTGELFF
>12|TRBJ1-1|-|-|TRBV7-9
TGTGCCAGCAGCTCGGTGAACACTGAAGCTTTCTTT
CASSSVNTEAFF
>17|TRBJ2-7|-|many|TRBV4-3
TGCGCCAGCAGCCAAGAATTGCATTCCACGAGGAACTACGAGCAGTACTTC
CASSQELHSTRNYEQYF
>13|TRBJ1-5|-|once|TRBV19
TGTGCCAGTAGTCCCGAGAGGCGGTCGCCCCAGCATTTT
CASSPERRSPQHF
>14|TRBJ1-1|TRBD1|-|TRBV19
TGTGCCAGTACCCTAGACAGGGAGGACACTGAAGCTTTCTTT
CASTLDREDTEAFF
>15|TRBJ1-2|-|few|TRBV4-1
TGCGCCAGCGGCTACCTCCCACCTGGGGGGTATGGCTACACCTTC
CASGYLPPGGYGYTF
>13|TRBJ1-1|-|-|TRBV18
TGTGCCAGCTCACCACTACCGGACACTGAAGCTTTCTTT
CASSPLPDTEAFF
>14|TRBJ1-2|-|-|TRBV5-5
TGTGCCAGCAGCACAGGACAGCACGCCTATGGCTACACCTTC
CASSTGQHAYGYTF
>16|TRBJ2-3|TRBD2|-|TRBV7-2
TGTGCCAGCAGCTTAGGGAGCGGGGGGGCACGGGATACGCAGTATTTT
CASSLGSGGARDTQYF
>15|TRBJ1-6|-|-|TRBV6-6
TGTGCCAGCAGTTACAGGAACAGGCTAAATTCACCCCTCCACTTT
CASSYRNRLNSPLHF
>17|TRBJ1-4|-|-|TRBV3-1/TRBV3-2
TGTGCCAGCAGCCTGGGGAGGGGGAAGGATAAAGTTGGAAAACTGTTTTTT
CASSLGRGKDKVGKLFF
>14|TRBJ2-7|TRBD1|few|TRBV4-1
TGCGCCAGCAGCCTCCGGGACAGGGGCTACGAGCAGTACTTC
CASSLRDRGYEQYF
>17|TRBJ2-3|TRBD2|-|TRBV6-6
TGTGCCAGCAGTCTAGCGGGGGCCTTTGCTAGCACAGATACGCAGTATTTT
CASSLAGAFASTDTQYF
>17|TRBJ1-6|-|-|TRBV27
TGTGCCAGCAGTTTTTCCCCAGGGCGAATCAATAATTCACCCCTCCACTTT
CASSFSPGRINNSPLHF
>16|TRBJ2-7|TRBD2|-|TRBV18
TGTGCCAGCTCCGGACCCCAGGGTAGCGGGAGTCGCGAGCAGTACTTC
CASSGPQGSGSREQYF
>14|TRBJ2-7|-|-|TRBV23-1
TGCGCCAGCACCCAGGGATCAAGATCCTACGAGCAGTACTTC
CASTQGSRSYEQYF
>13|TRBJ1-1|-|few|TRBV10-1
TGCGCCAGCAGTGTGACACCGAACACTGAAGCTTTCTTT
CASSVTPNTEAFF